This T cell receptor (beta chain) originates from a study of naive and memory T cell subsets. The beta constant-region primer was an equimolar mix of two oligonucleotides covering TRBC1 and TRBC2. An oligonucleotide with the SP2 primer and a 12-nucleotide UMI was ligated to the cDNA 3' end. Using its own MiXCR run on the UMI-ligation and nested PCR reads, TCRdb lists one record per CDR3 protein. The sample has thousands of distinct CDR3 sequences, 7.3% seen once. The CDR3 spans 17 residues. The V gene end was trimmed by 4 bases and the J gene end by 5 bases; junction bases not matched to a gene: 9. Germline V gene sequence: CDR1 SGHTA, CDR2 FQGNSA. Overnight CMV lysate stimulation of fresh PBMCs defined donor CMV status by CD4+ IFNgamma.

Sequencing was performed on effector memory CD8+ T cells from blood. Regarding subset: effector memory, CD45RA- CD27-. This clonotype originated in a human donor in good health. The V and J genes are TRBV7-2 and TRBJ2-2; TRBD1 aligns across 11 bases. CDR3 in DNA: TGTGCCAGCAGCTGGCGGACAGGGGGCGCTAAAACCGGGGAGCTGTTTTTT. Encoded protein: CASSWRTGGAKTGELFF.